This is a list of T cell receptor beta chains from one sample in a study of T cell responses to AZD1222 COVID-19 vaccine. Measured with immunoSEQ multiplex PCR; TCRdb has only the in-frame clones, and not every one. The data hold 250,000 to 300,000 clones, with about 94% observed a single time. Here the sequenced sample was peripheral blood, taken 28 days after the second AZD1222 dose. These receptors were taken from an adult who received the AZD1222 COVID-19 vaccine. The CDR3 runs from the conserved cysteine through the conserved F or W. The order of the fields is J gene, clone size, D gene, V gene, CDR3 protein, CDR3 DNA. D genes are given only for firm matches. Size tells how often a clone was seen (once, few, many) or the class of an expanded clone, and some rows leave it out.

J gene: TRBJ2-2; clone size: .; D gene: .; V gene: TRBV30; CDR3 protein: CAWSLTIWGELFF; CDR3 DNA: TGTGCCTGGAGTCTTACTATATGGGGGGAGCTGTTTTTT
J gene: TRBJ2-2; clone size: .; D gene: TRBD2; V gene: TRBV4-1; CDR3 protein: CASSQDRGTILNTGELFF; CDR3 DNA: TGCGCCAGCAGCCAAGATCGAGGGACTATACTTAACACCGGGGAGCTGTTTTTT
J gene: TRBJ2-2; clone size: .; D gene: TRBD1; V gene: TRBV7-3; CDR3 protein: CASSRRQGPDPGELFF; CDR3 DNA: TGTGCCAGCAGCCGACGACAGGGGCCGGATCCGGGGGAGCTGTTTTTT
J gene: TRBJ1-1; clone size: .; D gene: .; V gene: TRBV28; CDR3 protein: CASSLQNTEAFF; CDR3 DNA: TGTGCCAGCAGTTTACAGAACACTGAAGCTTTCTTT
J gene: TRBJ2-5; clone size: .; D gene: .; V gene: TRBV12-2; CDR3 protein: CASRLVTASGMIKTQYF; CDR3 DNA: TGTGCAAGTCGCTTGGTTACGGCTAGCGGGATGATAAAGACCCAGTACTTC
J gene: TRBJ2-1; clone size: once; D gene: .; V gene: TRBV18; CDR3 protein: CASSSSGPGEQFF; CDR3 DNA: TGTGCCAGCTCATCATCAGGGCCGGGTGAGCAGTTCTTC
J gene: TRBJ2-1; clone size: .; D gene: .; V gene: TRBV9; CDR3 protein: CASSKGQLSYNEQFF; CDR3 DNA: TGTGCCAGCAGCAAGGGGCAGCTCTCCTACAATGAGCAGTTCTTC
J gene: TRBJ1-1; clone size: .; D gene: TRBD1; V gene: TRBV18; CDR3 protein: CASSPQGPANTEAFF; CDR3 DNA: TGTGCCAGCTCCCCACAGGGGCCCGCGAACACTGAAGCTTTCTTT
J gene: TRBJ2-3; clone size: .; D gene: .; V gene: TRBV5-4; CDR3 protein: CASSNRGGSTDTQYF; CDR3 DNA: TGTGCCAGCAGCAATAGGGGAGGAAGCACAGATACGCAGTATTTT
J gene: TRBJ1-5; clone size: .; D gene: .; V gene: TRBV11-2; CDR3 protein: CASSLGTATNQPQHF; CDR3 DNA: TGTGCCAGCAGCTTAGGGACAGCCACAAATCAGCCCCAGCATTTT
J gene: TRBJ2-2; clone size: .; D gene: TRBD1; V gene: TRBV10-3; CDR3 protein: CAISEGQGRTGELFF; CDR3 DNA: TGTGCCATCAGTGAGGGACAGGGCCGGACCGGGGAGCTGTTTTTT
J gene: TRBJ2-4; clone size: .; D gene: TRBD1; V gene: TRBV24-1; CDR3 protein: CATPEGQRSSEINIQYF; CDR3 DNA: TGTGCCACCCCCGAGGGACAGAGATCATCAGAGATAAACATTCAGTACTTC
J gene: TRBJ2-2; clone size: once; D gene: .; V gene: TRBV15; CDR3 protein: CATSSTGELFF; CDR3 DNA: TGTGCCACGTCGAGCACCGGGGAGCTGTTTTTT
J gene: TRBJ1-3; clone size: few; D gene: .; V gene: TRBV28; CDR3 protein: CASSLGGVSGNTIYF; CDR3 DNA: TGTGCCAGCAGTTTGGGGGGGGTCTCTGGAAACACCATATATTTT
J gene: TRBJ1-2; clone size: .; D gene: .; V gene: TRBV11-2; CDR3 protein: CASSWDYGYTF; CDR3 DNA: TGTGCCAGCAGCTGGGACTATGGCTACACCTTC
J gene: TRBJ2-1; clone size: .; D gene: .; V gene: TRBV5-1; CDR3 protein: CASSLDSYNEQFF; CDR3 DNA: TGCGCCAGCAGCCTTGACAGCTACAATGAGCAGTTCTTC
J gene: TRBJ1-1; clone size: .; D gene: .; V gene: TRBV18; CDR3 protein: CASSPQGSGNTEAFF; CDR3 DNA: TGTGCCAGCTCACCACAGGGATCGGGGAACACTGAAGCTTTCTTT
J gene: TRBJ1-6; clone size: .; D gene: TRBD1; V gene: TRBV19; CDR3 protein: CASSTQDRTNSPLHF; CDR3 DNA: TGTGCCAGTAGTACTCAGGACAGGACTAATTCACCCCTCCACTTT
J gene: TRBJ1-5; clone size: .; D gene: .; V gene: TRBV7-2; CDR3 protein: CASSSAGGLGIPQHF; CDR3 DNA: TGTGCCAGCAGTTCTGCGGGCGGCCTCGGGATACCCCAGCATTTT
J gene: TRBJ1-3; clone size: .; D gene: .; V gene: TRBV25-1; CDR3 protein: CASTHSGNTHF; CDR3 DNA: TGTGCCAGCACTCATAGCGGGAACACGCATTTT
J gene: TRBJ1-1; clone size: .; D gene: .; V gene: TRBV5-1; CDR3 protein: CASSLESGSGTEAFF; CDR3 DNA: TGCGCCAGCAGCTTGGAATCGGGCAGTGGGACTGAAGCTTTCTTT
J gene: TRBJ1-1; clone size: .; D gene: .; V gene: TRBV10-2; CDR3 protein: CASSEGWRTTEAFF; CDR3 DNA: TGCGCCAGCAGTGAAGGTTGGAGGACTACTGAAGCTTTCTTT
J gene: TRBJ2-4; clone size: .; D gene: TRBD1; V gene: TRBV19; CDR3 protein: CASSIGRDRLAKNIQYF; CDR3 DNA: TGTGCCAGTAGTATCGGTCGGGACAGGTTAGCCAAAAACATTCAGTACTTC
J gene: TRBJ1-3; clone size: .; D gene: .; V gene: TRBV5-5; CDR3 protein: CASSSSTPSGNTIYF; CDR3 DNA: TGTGCCAGCAGCTCCTCAACACCCTCTGGAAACACCATATATTTT
J gene: TRBJ1-1; clone size: .; D gene: .; V gene: TRBV12-3/TRBV12-4; CDR3 protein: CASSPKPGTEAFF; CDR3 DNA: TGTGCCAGCAGTCCGAAGCCAGGGACTGAAGCTTTCTTT
J gene: TRBJ2-7; clone size: .; D gene: .; V gene: TRBV7-8; CDR3 protein: CASSLSRLSSYEQYF; CDR3 DNA: TGTGCCAGCAGCTTATCGCGCCTTAGCTCCTACGAGCAGTACTTC
J gene: TRBJ1-5; clone size: medium-sized; D gene: TRBD1; V gene: TRBV5-6; CDR3 protein: CASSVNRDRGKLGSQPQHF; CDR3 DNA: TGTGCCAGCAGCGTGAACCGGGACAGGGGGAAATTGGGGAGTCAGCCCCAGCATTTT
J gene: TRBJ2-1; clone size: .; D gene: .; V gene: TRBV30; CDR3 protein: CAWSPEGWTGSYNEQFF; CDR3 DNA: TGTGCCTGGAGTCCGGAGGGATGGACAGGCTCCTACAATGAGCAGTTCTTC
J gene: TRBJ2-3; clone size: .; D gene: .; V gene: TRBV9; CDR3 protein: CASSVGVGRDTQYF; CDR3 DNA: TGTGCCAGCAGCGTAGGTGTTGGGAGGGATACGCAGTATTTT
J gene: TRBJ1-4; clone size: once; D gene: .; V gene: TRBV4-1; CDR3 protein: CASSSGEGREKLFF; CDR3 DNA: TGCGCCAGCAGCTCCGGGGAGGGTCGGGAAAAACTGTTTTTT
J gene: TRBJ1-1; clone size: .; D gene: TRBD1; V gene: TRBV29-1; CDR3 protein: CSVGTGGTTEAFF; CDR3 DNA: TGCAGCGTTGGGACAGGGGGGACCACTGAAGCTTTCTTT
J gene: TRBJ1-2; clone size: .; D gene: .; V gene: TRBV19; CDR3 protein: CASSMGFAAGRNYGYTF; CDR3 DNA: TGTGCCAGTAGTATGGGGTTTGCGGCAGGTCGAAACTATGGCTACACCTTC
J gene: TRBJ1-2; clone size: .; D gene: .; V gene: TRBV19; CDR3 protein: CASTDRFPNYGYTF; CDR3 DNA: TGTGCCAGCACCGACAGGTTCCCTAACTATGGCTACACCTTC
J gene: TRBJ1-6; clone size: .; D gene: .; V gene: TRBV28; CDR3 protein: CASTTGFYNSPLHF; CDR3 DNA: TGTGCCAGCACTACGGGATTTTATAATTCACCCCTCCACTTT
J gene: TRBJ1-3; clone size: .; D gene: .; V gene: TRBV21-1; CDR3 protein: CASSKAEDRNSGNTIYF; CDR3 DNA: TGTGCCAGCAGCAAAGCGGAGGACAGAAACTCTGGAAACACCATATATTTT
J gene: TRBJ2-7; clone size: .; D gene: TRBD2; V gene: TRBV9; CDR3 protein: CASSVGVAGGPYEQYF; CDR3 DNA: TGTGCCAGCAGCGTAGGGGTAGCGGGGGGCCCCTACGAGCAGTACTTC
J gene: TRBJ1-6; clone size: .; D gene: TRBD1; V gene: TRBV7-9; CDR3 protein: CASSSGGSSYNSPLHF; CDR3 DNA: TGTGCCAGCAGCTCAGGGGGGAGCTCCTATAATTCACCCCTCCACTTT
J gene: TRBJ2-7; clone size: .; D gene: .; V gene: TRBV2; CDR3 protein: CASSETSYEQYF; CDR3 DNA: TGTGCCAGCAGTGAAACCAGCTACGAGCAGTACTTC
J gene: TRBJ2-1; clone size: .; D gene: .; V gene: TRBV2; CDR3 protein: CASSGTEPYNEQFF; CDR3 DNA: TGTGCCAGCAGCGGGACTGAACCTTACAATGAGCAGTTCTTC
J gene: TRBJ2-7; clone size: .; D gene: .; V gene: TRBV5-1; CDR3 protein: CASSWAGSQGDEQYF; CDR3 DNA: TGCGCCAGCAGCTGGGCCGGCAGCCAGGGCGACGAGCAGTACTTC
J gene: TRBJ2-3; clone size: .; D gene: .; V gene: TRBV6-5; CDR3 protein: CASTKTGQSGDTQYF; CDR3 DNA: TGTGCCAGCACGAAAACAGGCCAGTCCGGGGATACGCAGTATTTT
J gene: TRBJ1-1; clone size: .; D gene: .; V gene: TRBV28; CDR3 protein: CAILDRNTEAFF; CDR3 DNA: TGTGCCATCTTGGACAGAAACACTGAAGCTTTCTTT
J gene: TRBJ2-7; clone size: .; D gene: TRBD2; V gene: TRBV24-1; CDR3 protein: CATSALEGRRGGPSSYEQYF; CDR3 DNA: TGTGCCACCAGTGCTCTGGAAGGCCGGCGGGGGGGACCTAGCTCCTACGAGCAGTACTTC
J gene: TRBJ1-2; clone size: .; D gene: .; V gene: TRBV25-1; CDR3 protein: CASSITGRRGYTF; CDR3 DNA: TGTGCCAGCAGTATTACAGGGCGTCGGGGCTACACCTTC
J gene: TRBJ2-7; clone size: .; D gene: .; V gene: TRBV6-5; CDR3 protein: CASWARGAAYEQYF; CDR3 DNA: TGTGCCAGTTGGGCCCGGGGGGCGGCCTACGAGCAGTACTTC
J gene: TRBJ2-1; clone size: .; D gene: .; V gene: TRBV2; CDR3 protein: CASSRQDYNEQFF; CDR3 DNA: TGTGCCAGCAGCCGACAAGATTACAATGAGCAGTTCTTC
J gene: TRBJ2-7; clone size: .; D gene: .; V gene: TRBV7-9; CDR3 protein: CASSTSWVEEQYF; CDR3 DNA: TGTGCCAGCAGCACCTCCTGGGTAGAGGAGCAGTACTTC
J gene: TRBJ1-6; clone size: once; D gene: .; V gene: TRBV14; CDR3 protein: CASSHVDSYNSPLHF; CDR3 DNA: TGTGCCAGCAGCCATGTGGACTCGTATAATTCACCCCTCCACTTT
J gene: TRBJ1-2; clone size: .; D gene: .; V gene: TRBV19; CDR3 protein: CASTLRNSYGYTF; CDR3 DNA: TGTGCCAGTACCCTAAGGAACAGTTATGGCTACACCTTC
J gene: TRBJ2-6; clone size: .; D gene: TRBD1; V gene: TRBV5-4; CDR3 protein: CASGTGAGANVLTF; CDR3 DNA: TGTGCCAGCGGCACAGGGGCCGGGGCCAACGTCCTGACTTTC
J gene: TRBJ2-3; clone size: .; D gene: .; V gene: TRBV7-3; CDR3 protein: CASSLTSGSTDTQYF; CDR3 DNA: TGTGCCAGCAGCTTAACTAGCGGAAGCACAGATACGCAGTATTTT
J gene: TRBJ2-2; clone size: .; D gene: .; V gene: TRBV7-2; CDR3 protein: CASSQGHTGELFF; CDR3 DNA: TGTGCCAGCAGCCAGGGACATACCGGGGAGCTGTTTTTT
J gene: TRBJ1-2; clone size: .; D gene: .; V gene: TRBV19; CDR3 protein: CASSMGANYGYTF; CDR3 DNA: TGTGCCAGTAGTATGGGAGCAAACTATGGCTACACCTTC
J gene: TRBJ2-2; clone size: .; D gene: .; V gene: TRBV5-1; CDR3 protein: CASSGGTVTGELFF; CDR3 DNA: TGCGCCAGCAGCGGCGGGACAGTCACCGGGGAGCTGTTTTTT
J gene: TRBJ2-7; clone size: .; D gene: TRBD2; V gene: TRBV10-3; CDR3 protein: CAISPFSGGPGEQYF; CDR3 DNA: TGTGCCATCAGTCCCTTTAGCGGGGGGCCGGGGGAGCAGTACTTC
J gene: TRBJ2-1; clone size: .; D gene: .; V gene: TRBV12-3/TRBV12-4; CDR3 protein: CASADKLYNEQFF; CDR3 DNA: TGTGCCAGCGCGGACAAATTATACAATGAGCAGTTCTTC
J gene: TRBJ2-7; clone size: .; D gene: .; V gene: TRBV4-1; CDR3 protein: CASSHPGTPIYEQYF; CDR3 DNA: TGCGCCAGCAGCCACCCCGGGACACCTATATACGAGCAGTACTTC
J gene: TRBJ2-7; clone size: .; D gene: .; V gene: TRBV10-3; CDR3 protein: CAISEGGYEQYF; CDR3 DNA: TGTGCCATCAGTGAGGGAGGCTACGAGCAGTACTTC
J gene: TRBJ2-1; clone size: .; D gene: .; V gene: TRBV4-1; CDR3 protein: CASSQVLLNEQFF; CDR3 DNA: TGCGCCAGCAGCCAAGTGCTGCTCAATGAGCAGTTCTTC
J gene: TRBJ1-1; clone size: .; D gene: .; V gene: TRBV28; CDR3 protein: CASSPIQIARTEAFF; CDR3 DNA: TGTGCCAGCAGTCCTATCCAGATTGCTAGGACTGAAGCTTTCTTT